This entry describes one T cell receptor beta chain. Its antigen remains unidentified. The germline gives CDR1 LGHDT, CDR2 YNNKEL (reference sequence). The CDR3 length is 13 residues. V shed 0 bases and J shed 4 bases, with 6 bases lying between them. TCRdb passed the multiplex PCR reads through MiXCR, listing each CDR3 protein once. This sample carries about 19,000 distinct CDR3 sequences, roughly two fifths of them seen once, and the ten largest clones take more than 15%. The data are from a study of breast tumors, draining lymph nodes, adjacent tissues. Overall study results and limits: Tumor TCR diversity was below lymph nodes but above nontumor tissue. Data fit most tumor T cells coming from lymph node, expanding in tumor.

The TCR was taken from a female donor with breast cancer. Some clones in this sample may be carry-over from other donors' samples. The genes are TRBV3-1 and TRBJ2-5; D gene ambiguous. Sequenced sample: breast tumor tissue. CDR3 DNA: TGTGCCAGCAGCCAAGATCTCTTAGAGACCCAGTACTTC. Its protein is CASSQDLLETQYF.